The TCR beta chain described here comes from a study of blood T cell repertoires in COVID-19. At the level of the study: From T cells, B-cell-depleted T cells, or PBMCs came the material, which was cDNA or gDNA.

Trimming took 0 bases from V and 7 from J, leaving 12 bases between them. CDR1 and CDR2 from the germline V gene are LGHDT and YNNKEL (reference sequence). This CDR3 comprises 14 residues. Individuals aged 18 to 89 years were recruited from approximately 24 US areas. Participant-given clinical history determined each cohort assignment. Original data processing: By means of reference gene primer amplification, nucleated cell counts were estimated. Data came from immunoSEQ multiplex PCR; TCRdb stores just in-frame clones and leaves some out. Clone size and the V and J calls come from that table; the DNA yielded D and trimming. The profile shows roughly 220,000 clones, about 80% of them singletons.

The TCR comes from a man in his forties who had recovered from COVID-19. The chain combines TRBV3-1 (or the pseudogene TRBV3-2) with TRBJ1-1, with D possibly TRBD1 on 6 matching bases. Sequencing was carried out using PBMCs or T cells enriched from blood (not recorded which). This CDR3 reads CASSQDRGTGEAFF. The CDR3, as DNA: TGTGCCAGCAGCCAAGATAGGGGGACCGGTGAAGCTTTCTTT.